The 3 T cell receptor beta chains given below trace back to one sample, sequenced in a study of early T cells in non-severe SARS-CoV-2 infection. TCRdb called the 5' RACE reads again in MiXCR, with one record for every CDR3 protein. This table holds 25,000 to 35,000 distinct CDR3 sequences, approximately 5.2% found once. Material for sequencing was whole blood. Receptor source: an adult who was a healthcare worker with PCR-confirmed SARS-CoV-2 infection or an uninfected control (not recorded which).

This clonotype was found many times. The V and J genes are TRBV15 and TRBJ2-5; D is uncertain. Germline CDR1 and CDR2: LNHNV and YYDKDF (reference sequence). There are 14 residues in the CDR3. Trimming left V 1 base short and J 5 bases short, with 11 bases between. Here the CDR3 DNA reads TGTGCCACCAGCAGAGGACCGGGCTGGGAGACCCAGTACTTC. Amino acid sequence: CATSRGPGWETQYF.

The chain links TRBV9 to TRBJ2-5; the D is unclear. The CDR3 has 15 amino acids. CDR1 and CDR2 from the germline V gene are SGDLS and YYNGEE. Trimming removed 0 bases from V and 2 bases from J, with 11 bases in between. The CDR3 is CASSVDGYSQETQYF. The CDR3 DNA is TGTGCCAGCAGCGTAGATGGGTATTCGCAAGAGACCCAGTACTTC.

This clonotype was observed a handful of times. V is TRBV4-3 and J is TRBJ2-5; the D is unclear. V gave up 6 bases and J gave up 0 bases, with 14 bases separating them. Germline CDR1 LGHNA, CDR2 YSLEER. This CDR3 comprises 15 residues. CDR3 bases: TGCGCCAGCAGTAGGGTACTACAACACCAAGAGACCCAGTACTTC. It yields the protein CASSRVLQHQETQYF.